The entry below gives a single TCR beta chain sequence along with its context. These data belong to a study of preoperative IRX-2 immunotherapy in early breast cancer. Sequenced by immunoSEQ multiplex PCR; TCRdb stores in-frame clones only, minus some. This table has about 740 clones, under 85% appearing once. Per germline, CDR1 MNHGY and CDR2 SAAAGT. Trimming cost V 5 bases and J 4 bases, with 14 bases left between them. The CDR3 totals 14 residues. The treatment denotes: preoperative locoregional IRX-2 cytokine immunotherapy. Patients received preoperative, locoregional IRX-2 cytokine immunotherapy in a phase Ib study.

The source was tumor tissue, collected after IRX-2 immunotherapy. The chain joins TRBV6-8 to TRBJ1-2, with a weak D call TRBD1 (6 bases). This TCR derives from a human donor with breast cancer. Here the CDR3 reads CASSKAGEAYGYTF. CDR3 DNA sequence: TGTGCCAGCAGTAAGGCAGGGGAGGCCTATGGCTACACCTTC.